The clone carrying this T cell receptor (beta chain) was counted a few times. Its cognate antigen is unknown. Treatment in this sample: oral pan-JAK inhibitor, 5-10 mg twice daily. These data are taken from a study of CD8+ T cells in alopecia areata. Study context: Scoring treated patients' severity relied on the percentage of scalp area affected.

This CDR3 is 15 amino acids long. Germline loops: CDR1 LGHNA, CDR2 YSLEER. Trimming took 3 bases from V and 2 from J; bases not matched to a gene: 4. General study findings and limits: Elevated clonality characterized lesional scalp relative to normal scalp, particularly in alopecia totalis/universalis. Scalp clonality and expanded CD8+ clones among the top 100 were significantly decreased by tofacitinib. For baseline CD8+ expansion, any link to response stays uncertain with one nonresponder.

Once RNA had been extracted, it was reverse transcribed into cDNA to act as the sequencing template. Assay: immunoSEQ multiplex PCR; the TCRdb copy retains only in-frame clones and omits some. The sample carries 150,000 to 200,000 clones, more than 50% recorded once. The chain carries TRBV4-3 and TRBJ1-1; the match to TRBD1 covers 9 bases. Sample: CD4+ T cells sorted from blood, taken at week 24, from a patient treated with tofacitinib. The clonotype was recovered from a human donor with alopecia areata. CDR3 sequence (DNA): TGCGCCAGCAGCCACCTGGGACAGGGTAACACTGAAGCTTTCTTT. Its protein is CASSHLGQGNTEAFF.